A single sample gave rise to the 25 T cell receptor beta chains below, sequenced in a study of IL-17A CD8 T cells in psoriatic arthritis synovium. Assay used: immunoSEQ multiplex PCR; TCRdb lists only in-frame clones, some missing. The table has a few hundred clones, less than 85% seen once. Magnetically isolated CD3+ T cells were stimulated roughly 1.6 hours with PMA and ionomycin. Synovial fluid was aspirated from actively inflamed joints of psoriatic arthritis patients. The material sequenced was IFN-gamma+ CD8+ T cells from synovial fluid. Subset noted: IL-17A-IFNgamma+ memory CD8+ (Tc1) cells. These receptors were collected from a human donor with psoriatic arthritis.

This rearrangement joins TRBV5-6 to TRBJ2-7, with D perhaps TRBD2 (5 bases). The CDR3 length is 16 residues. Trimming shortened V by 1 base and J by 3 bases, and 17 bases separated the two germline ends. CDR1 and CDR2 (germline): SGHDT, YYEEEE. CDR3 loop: CASSLRRAARFYEQYF. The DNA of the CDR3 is TGTGCCAGCAGCTTGAGGCGGGCAGCCAGATTCTACGAGCAGTACTTC.

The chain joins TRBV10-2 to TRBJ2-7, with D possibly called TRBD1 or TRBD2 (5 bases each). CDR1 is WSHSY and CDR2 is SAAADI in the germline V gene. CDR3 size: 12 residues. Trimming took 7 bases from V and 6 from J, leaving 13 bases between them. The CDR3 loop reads CASTPGRSEQYF. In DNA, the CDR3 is TGCGCCAGCACCCCGGGGCGGTCCGAGCAGTACTTC.

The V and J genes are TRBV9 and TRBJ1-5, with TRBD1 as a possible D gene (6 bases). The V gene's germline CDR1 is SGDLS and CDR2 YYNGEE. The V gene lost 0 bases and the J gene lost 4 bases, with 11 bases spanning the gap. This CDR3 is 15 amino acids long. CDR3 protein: CASSVDGGGNQPQHF. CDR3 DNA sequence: TGTGCCAGCAGCGTAGACGGGGGCGGAAATCAGCCCCAGCATTTT.

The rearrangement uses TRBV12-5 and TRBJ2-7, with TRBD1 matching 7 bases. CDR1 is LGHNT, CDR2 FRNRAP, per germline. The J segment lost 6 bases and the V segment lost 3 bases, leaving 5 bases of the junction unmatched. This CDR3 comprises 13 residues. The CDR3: CASGFWTGREQYF. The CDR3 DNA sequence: TGTGCTAGTGGTTTCTGGACAGGACGCGAGCAGTACTTC.

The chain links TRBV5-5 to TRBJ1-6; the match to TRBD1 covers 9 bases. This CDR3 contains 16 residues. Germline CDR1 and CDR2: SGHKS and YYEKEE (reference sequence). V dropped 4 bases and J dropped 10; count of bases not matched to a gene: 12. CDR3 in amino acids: CASSLFSGTGRSPLHF. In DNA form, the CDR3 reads TGTGCCAGCAGCCTATTTTCCGGGACAGGGAGATCACCCCTCCACTTT.

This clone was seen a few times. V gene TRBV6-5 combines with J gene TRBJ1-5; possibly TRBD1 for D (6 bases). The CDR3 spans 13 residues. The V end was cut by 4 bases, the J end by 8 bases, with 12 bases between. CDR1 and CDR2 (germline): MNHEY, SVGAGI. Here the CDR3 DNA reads TGTGCCAGCAGTTCCACAGGGAGTGAGCCCCAGCATTTT. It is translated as CASSSTGSEPQHF.

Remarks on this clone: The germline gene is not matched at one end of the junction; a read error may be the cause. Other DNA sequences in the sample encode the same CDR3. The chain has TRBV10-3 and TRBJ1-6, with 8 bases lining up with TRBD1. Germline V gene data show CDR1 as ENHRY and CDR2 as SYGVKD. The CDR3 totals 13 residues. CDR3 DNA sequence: TGTGCTATCAGTGGACAGGGCAATTCACCCCTCCACTTT. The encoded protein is CAISGQGNSPLHF.

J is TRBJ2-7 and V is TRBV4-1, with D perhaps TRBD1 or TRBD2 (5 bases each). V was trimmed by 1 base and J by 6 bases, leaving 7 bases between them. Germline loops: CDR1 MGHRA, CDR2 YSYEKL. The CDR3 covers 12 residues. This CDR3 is CASSQGGIEQYF. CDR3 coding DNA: TGCGCCAGCAGCCAAGGGGGGATCGAGCAGTACTTC.

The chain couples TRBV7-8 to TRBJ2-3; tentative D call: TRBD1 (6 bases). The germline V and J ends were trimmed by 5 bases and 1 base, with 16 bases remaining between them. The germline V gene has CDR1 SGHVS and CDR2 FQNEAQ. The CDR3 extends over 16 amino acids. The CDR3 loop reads CASSHVPGHRTDTQYF. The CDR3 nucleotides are TGTGCCAGCAGCCATGTCCCGGGACACCGCACAGATACGCAGTATTTT.

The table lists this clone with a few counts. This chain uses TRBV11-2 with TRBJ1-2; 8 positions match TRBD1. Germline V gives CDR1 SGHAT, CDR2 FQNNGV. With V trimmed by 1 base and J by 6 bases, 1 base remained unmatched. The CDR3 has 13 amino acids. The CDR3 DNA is TGTGCCAGCAGCTTAGGGACAGGGCATGGCTACACCTTC. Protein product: CASSLGTGHGYTF.

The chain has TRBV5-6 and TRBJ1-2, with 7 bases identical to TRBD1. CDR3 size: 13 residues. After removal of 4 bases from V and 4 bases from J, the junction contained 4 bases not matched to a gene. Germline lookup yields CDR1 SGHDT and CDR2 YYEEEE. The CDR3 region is CASSSGQVYGYTF. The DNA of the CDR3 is TGTGCCAGCAGCAGCGGACAGGTCTATGGCTACACCTTC.

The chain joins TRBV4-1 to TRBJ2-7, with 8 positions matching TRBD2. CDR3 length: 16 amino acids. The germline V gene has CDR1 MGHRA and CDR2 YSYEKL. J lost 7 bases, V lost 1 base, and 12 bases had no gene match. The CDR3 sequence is CASSQVMGAGVGEQYF. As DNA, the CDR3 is TGCGCCAGCAGCCAAGTGATGGGAGCGGGGGTAGGGGAGCAGTACTTC.

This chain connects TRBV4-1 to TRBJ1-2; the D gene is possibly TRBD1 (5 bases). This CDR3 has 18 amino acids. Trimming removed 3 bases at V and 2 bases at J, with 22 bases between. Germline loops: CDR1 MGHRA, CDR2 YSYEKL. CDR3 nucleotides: TGCGCCAGCAGCCAGTGGGACCTCCAGACAGTTGGAAACTATGGCTACACCTTC. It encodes CASSQWDLQTVGNYGYTF.

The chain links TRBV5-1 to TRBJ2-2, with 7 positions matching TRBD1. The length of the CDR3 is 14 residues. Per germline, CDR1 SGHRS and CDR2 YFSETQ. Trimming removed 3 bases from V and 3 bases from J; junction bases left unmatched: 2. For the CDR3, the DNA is TGCGCCAGCAGCTCAACAGGGGACACCGGGGAGCTGTTTTTT. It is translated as CASSSTGDTGELFF. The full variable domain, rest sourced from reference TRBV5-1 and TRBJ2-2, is KAGVTQTPRYLIKTRGQQVTLSCSPISGHRSVSWYQQTPGQGLQFLFEYFSETQRNKGNFPGRFSGRQFSNSRSEMNVSTLELGDSALYLCASSSTGDTGELFFGEGSRLTVL.

CDR3 nucleotides: TGTGCCAGCAGCTCCGAGACAGGGAGCAAGCAGTACTTC. Translation: CASSSETGSKQYF. V gene TRBV7-9 combines with J gene TRBJ2-7; TRBD1 aligns across 7 bases. From germline, CDR1 is SEHNR and CDR2 FQNEAQ (reference sequence). With V trimmed by 4 bases and J by 8 bases, 8 bases remained unmatched. CDR3 length equals 13 residues.

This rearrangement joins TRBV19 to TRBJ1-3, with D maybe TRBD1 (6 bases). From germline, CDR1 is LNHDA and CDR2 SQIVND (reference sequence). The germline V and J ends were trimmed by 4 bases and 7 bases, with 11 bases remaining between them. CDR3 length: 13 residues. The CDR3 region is CASSRGPRNTIYF. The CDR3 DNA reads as TGTGCCAGTAGTAGGGGGCCCCGGAACACCATATATTTT.

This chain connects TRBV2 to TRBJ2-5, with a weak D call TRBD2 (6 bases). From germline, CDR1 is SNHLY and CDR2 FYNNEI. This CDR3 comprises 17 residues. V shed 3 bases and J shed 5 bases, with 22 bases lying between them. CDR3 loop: CASSDRRRGIVDETQYF. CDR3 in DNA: TGTGCCAGCAGTGATAGACGGAGGGGCATCGTCGACGAGACCCAGTACTTC.

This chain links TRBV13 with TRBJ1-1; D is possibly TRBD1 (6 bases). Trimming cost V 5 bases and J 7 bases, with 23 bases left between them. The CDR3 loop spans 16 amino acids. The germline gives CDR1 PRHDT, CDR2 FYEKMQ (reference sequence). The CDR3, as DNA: TGTGCCAGCAGCCTCGACCGGGATGGGGGGGCTAGTGAAGCTTTCTTT. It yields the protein CASSLDRDGGASEAFF.

This CDR3 is CASEDHDEQFF. The CDR3, as DNA: TGTGCCAGCGAAGACCACGATGAGCAGTTCTTC. This chain connects TRBV7-8 to TRBJ2-1; D remains ambiguous. The CDR3 extends over 11 amino acids. CDR1 is SGHVS and CDR2 is FQNEAQ in the germline V gene. V lost 8 bases, J lost 8 bases, and 10 bases lay in between.

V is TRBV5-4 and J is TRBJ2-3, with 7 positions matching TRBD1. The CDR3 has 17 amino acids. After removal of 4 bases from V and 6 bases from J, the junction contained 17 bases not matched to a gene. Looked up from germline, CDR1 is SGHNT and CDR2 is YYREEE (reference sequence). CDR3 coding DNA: TGTGCCAGCAGCCCCGGGACAGCCCACGCCTTGGTGGATACGCAGTATTTT. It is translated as CASSPGTAHALVDTQYF.

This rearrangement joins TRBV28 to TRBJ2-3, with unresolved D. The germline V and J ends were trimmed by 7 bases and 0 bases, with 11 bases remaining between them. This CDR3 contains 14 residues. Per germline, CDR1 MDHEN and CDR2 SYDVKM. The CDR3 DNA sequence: TGTGCCAGCACCCTCGACGGTAGCACAGATACGCAGTATTTT. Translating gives CASTLDGSTDTQYF.

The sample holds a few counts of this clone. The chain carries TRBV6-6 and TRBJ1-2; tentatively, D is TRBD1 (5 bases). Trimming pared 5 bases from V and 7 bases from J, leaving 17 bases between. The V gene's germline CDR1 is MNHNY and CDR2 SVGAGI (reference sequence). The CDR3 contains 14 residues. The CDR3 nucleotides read TGTGCCAGCAGTACCCAGACCCGGGACCCTGGCTACACCTTC. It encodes CASSTQTRDPGYTF.

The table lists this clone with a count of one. DNA of the CDR3: TGTGCCAGCAGTTTCCGCGGGGCCCTCAATGAGCAGTTCTTC. This encodes CASSFRGALNEQFF. The chain is built from TRBV28 and TRBJ2-1; possible D gene TRBD2, 6 bases. Germline CDR1 and CDR2: MDHEN and SYDVKM. V was shortened by 3 bases and J by 6 bases, with 12 bases between the two germline ends. The CDR3 consists of 14 residues.

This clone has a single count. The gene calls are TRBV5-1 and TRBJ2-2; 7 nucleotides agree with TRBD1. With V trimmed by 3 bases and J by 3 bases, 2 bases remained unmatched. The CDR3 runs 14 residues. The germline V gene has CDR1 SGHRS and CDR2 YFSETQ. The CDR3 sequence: CASSSQGDTGELFF. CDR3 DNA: TGCGCCAGCAGCTCTCAGGGGGACACCGGGGAGCTGTTTTTT. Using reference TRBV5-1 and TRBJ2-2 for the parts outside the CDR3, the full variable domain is KAGVTQTPRYLIKTRGQQVTLSCSPISGHRSVSWYQQTPGQGLQFLFEYFSETQRNKGNFPGRFSGRQFSNSRSEMNVSTLELGDSALYLCASSSQGDTGELFFGEGSRLTVL.

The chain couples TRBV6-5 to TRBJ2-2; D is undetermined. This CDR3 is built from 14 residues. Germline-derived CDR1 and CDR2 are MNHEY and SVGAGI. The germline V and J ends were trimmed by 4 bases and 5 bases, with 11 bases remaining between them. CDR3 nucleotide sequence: TGTGCCAGCAGTTTTTTTTCGCGAACCGGGGAGCTGTTTTTT. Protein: CASSFFSRTGELFF.